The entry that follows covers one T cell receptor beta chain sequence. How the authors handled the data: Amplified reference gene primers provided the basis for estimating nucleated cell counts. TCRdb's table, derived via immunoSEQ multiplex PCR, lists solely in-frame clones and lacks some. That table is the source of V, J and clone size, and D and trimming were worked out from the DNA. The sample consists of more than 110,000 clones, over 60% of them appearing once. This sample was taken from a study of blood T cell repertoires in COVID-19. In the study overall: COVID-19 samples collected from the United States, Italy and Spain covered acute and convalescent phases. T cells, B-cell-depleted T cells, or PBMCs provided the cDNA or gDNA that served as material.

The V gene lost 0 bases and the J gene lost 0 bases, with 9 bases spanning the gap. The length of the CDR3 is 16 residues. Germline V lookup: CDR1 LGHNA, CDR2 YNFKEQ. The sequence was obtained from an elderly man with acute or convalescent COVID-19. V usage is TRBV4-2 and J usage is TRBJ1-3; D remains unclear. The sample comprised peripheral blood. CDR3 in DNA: TGTGCCAGCAGCCAAGATCCCGGGAGCTCTGGAAACACCATATATTTT. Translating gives CASSQDPGSSGNTIYF.